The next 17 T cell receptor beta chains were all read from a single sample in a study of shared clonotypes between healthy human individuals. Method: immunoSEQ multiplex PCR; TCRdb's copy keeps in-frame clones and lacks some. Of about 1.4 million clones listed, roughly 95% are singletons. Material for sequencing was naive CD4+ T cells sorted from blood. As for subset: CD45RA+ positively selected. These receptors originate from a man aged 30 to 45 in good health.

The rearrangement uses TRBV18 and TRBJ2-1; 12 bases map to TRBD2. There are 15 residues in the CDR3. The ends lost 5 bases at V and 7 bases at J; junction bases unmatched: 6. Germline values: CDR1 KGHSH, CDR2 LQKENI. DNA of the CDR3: TGTGCCAGCTCATCTCTAGCGGGAGGGCCTAATGAGCAGTTCTTC. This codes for CASSSLAGGPNEQFF.

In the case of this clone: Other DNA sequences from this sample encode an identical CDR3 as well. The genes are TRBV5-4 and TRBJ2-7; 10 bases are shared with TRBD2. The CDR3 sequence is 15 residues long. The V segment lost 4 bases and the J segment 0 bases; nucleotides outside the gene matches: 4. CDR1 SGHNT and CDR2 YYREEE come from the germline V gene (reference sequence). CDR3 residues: CASSASSGSSYEQYF. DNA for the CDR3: TGTGCCAGCAGCGCCTCTAGCGGGAGCTCCTACGAGCAGTACTTC.

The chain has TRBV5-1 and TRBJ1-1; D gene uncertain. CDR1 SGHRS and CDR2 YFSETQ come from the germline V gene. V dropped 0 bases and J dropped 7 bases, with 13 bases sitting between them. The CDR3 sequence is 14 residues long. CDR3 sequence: CASSLDPTANEAFF. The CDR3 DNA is TGCGCCAGCAGCTTGGATCCCACAGCTAATGAAGCTTTCTTT.

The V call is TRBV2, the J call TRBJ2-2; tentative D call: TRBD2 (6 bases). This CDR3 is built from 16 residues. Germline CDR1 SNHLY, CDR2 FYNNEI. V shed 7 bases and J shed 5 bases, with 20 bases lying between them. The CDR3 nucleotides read TGTGCCAGCAAAACCCCCGGGACTCGAATTACCGGGGAGCTGTTTTTT. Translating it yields CASKTPGTRITGELFF.

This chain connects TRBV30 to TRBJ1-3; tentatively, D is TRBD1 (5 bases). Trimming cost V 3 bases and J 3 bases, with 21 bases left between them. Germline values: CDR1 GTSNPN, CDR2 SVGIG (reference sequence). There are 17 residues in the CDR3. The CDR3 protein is CAWSLRHQGAGGNTIYF. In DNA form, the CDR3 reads TGTGCCTGGAGCCTCCGGCATCAGGGAGCGGGTGGAAACACCATATATTTT.

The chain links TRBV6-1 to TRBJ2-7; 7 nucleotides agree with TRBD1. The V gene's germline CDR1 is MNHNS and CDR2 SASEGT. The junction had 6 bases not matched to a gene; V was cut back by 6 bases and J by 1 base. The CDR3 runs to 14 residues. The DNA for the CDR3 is TGTGCCAGCAGGGAGACAGGGCGATCCTACGAGCAGTACTTC. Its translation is CASRETGRSYEQYF.

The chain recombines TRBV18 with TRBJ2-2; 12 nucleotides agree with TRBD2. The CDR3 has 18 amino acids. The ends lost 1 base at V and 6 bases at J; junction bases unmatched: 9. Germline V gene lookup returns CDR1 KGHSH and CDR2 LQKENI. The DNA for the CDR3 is TGTGCCAGCTCACCACAAACTAGCGGGAGGTTGGCGTCCGGGGAGCTGTTTTTT. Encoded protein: CASSPQTSGRLASGELFF. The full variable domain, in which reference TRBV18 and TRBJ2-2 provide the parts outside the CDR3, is NAGVMQNPRHLVRRRGQEARLRCSPMKGHSHVYWYRQLPEEGLKFMVYLQKENIIDESGMPKERFSAEFPKEGPSILRIQQVVRGDSAAYFCASSPQTSGRLASGELFFGEGSRLTVL.

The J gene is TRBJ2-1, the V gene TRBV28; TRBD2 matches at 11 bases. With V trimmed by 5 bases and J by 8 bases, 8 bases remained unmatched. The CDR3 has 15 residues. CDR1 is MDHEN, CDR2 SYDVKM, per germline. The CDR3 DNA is TGTGCCAGCAGTCTTAGCGGGAGGGCCGAAGATGAGCAGTTCTTC. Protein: CASSLSGRAEDEQFF.

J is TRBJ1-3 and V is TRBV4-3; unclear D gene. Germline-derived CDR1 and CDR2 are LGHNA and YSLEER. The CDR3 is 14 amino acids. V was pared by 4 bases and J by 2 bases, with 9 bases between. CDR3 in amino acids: CASSPARAGNTIYF. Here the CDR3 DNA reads TGCGCCAGCAGCCCAGCGCGGGCTGGAAACACCATATATTTT.

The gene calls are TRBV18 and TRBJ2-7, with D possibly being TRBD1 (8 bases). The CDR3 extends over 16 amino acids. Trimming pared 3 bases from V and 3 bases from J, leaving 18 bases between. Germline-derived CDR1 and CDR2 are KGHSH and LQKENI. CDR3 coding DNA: TGTGCCAGCTCACCCGTCCGACAGGGGACTATCTACGAGCAGTACTTC. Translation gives CASSPVRQGTIYEQYF.

CDR3 in DNA: TGTGCCAGCAGCTTAGTGCCCCCGACGACTAGCGGCTACGAGCAGTACTTC. It codes for CASSLVPPTTSGYEQYF. This chain uses TRBV7-6 with TRBJ2-7, with TRBD2 matching 9 bases. In germline, CDR1 is SGHVS, CDR2 FNYEAQ. Germline trimming cut 1 base from V and 3 bases from J; bases unmatched to any gene: 10. The length of the CDR3 is 17 residues.

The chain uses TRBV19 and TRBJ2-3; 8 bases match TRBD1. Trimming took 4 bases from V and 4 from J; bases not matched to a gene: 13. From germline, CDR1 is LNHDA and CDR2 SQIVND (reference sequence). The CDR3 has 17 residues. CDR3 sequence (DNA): TGTGCCAGTAGTACCGGGACAGGCGTCGAGGGGGCAGATACGCAGTATTTT. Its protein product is CASSTGTGVEGADTQYF.

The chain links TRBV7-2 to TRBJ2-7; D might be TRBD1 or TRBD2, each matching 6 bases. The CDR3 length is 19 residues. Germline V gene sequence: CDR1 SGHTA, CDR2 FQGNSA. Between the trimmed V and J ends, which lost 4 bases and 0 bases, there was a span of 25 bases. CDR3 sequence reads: CASSSRTGAYQRVSYEQYF. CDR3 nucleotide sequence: TGTGCCAGCAGCTCCCGAACGGGGGCTTATCAGAGGGTCTCCTACGAGCAGTACTTC.

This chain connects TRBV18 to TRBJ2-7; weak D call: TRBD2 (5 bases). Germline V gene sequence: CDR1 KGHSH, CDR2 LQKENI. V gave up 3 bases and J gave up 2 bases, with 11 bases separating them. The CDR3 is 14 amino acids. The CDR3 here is CASSPRTPPYEQYF. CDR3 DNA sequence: TGTGCCAGCTCACCGAGGACTCCTCCCTACGAGCAGTACTTC.

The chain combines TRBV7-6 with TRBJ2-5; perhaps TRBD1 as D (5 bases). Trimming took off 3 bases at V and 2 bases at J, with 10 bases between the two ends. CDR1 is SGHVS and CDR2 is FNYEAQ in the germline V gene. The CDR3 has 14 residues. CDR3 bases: TGTGCCAGCAGCTTTCTTCGACAGCAAGAGACCCAGTACTTC. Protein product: CASSFLRQQETQYF.

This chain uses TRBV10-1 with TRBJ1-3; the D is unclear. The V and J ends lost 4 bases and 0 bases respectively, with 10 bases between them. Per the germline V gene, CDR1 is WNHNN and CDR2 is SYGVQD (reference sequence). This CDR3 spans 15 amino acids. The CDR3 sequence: CASSGSGVSGNTIYF. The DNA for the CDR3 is TGCGCCAGCAGTGGATCTGGGGTCTCTGGAAACACCATATATTTT.

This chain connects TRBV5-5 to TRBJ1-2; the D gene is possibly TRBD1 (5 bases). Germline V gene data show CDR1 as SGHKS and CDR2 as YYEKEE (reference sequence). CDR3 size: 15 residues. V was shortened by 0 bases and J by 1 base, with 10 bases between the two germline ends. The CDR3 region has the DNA TGTGCCAGCAGCTTGGCCGGGACCCTTAACTATGGCTACACCTTC. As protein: CASSLAGTLNYGYTF.